The T cell receptor beta chain described here comes from a study of CD8 T cells in Susac syndrome (dated by TCRdb to about 2019). About the full investigation: The study used repertoire sequencing to test whether antigen drove CD8+ T cell activation and differentiation in Susac syndrome. Beyond this particular receptor, the publication reports: The number of individuals in the TCR sequencing and HLA analysis was recognized as being relatively small.

Peripheral blood CD8+ and CD4+ T cells from healthy donors, Susac syndrome patients and multiple sclerosis patients were profiled by high-throughput TCR beta sequencing. Treatment-naive patients with stable or active relapsing-remitting disease fulfilling revised McDonald criteria were used as multiple sclerosis controls. Bulk CD8+ and CD4+ T cells were purified magnetically by negative isolation, whereas CD8+ TEMRA cells were enriched by FACS. Blood was collected in EDTA tubes and processed within 24 hours, with PBMCs isolated through density gradient centrifugation. PBMCs destined for TCR sequencing were cryopreserved in liquid nitrogen and later thawed in a 37 °C water bath. The sorted or isolated CD4+, CD8+ and CD8+ TEMRA cells reached a purity of at least 90%. RNA was extracted using the RNeasy kit, and roughly 0.5 to 1 ug of the RNA was reverse transcribed with random hexamers. TCR beta CDR3 regions were amplified with the immunoSEQ multiplex PCR assay covering 54 Vbeta and 13 Jbeta segments. PCR amplification bias was corrected using a synthetic template baseline for primer optimization and computational correction. Per the source publication's procedure: Reads were assigned to V, D and J genes according to IMGT and analyzed in immunoSEQ Analyzer, with only productive sequences retained. To calculate clonality, Shannon entropy was normalized by log2 of the number of productive unique sequences and then subtracted from one. For each patient and control, public and private clones were evaluated among the 100 most prevalent clones. Susac-specific clones were defined as absent from healthy and MS cohorts, over a thousand published viral clones and other ImmuneACCESS disease sequences. In-frame beta chains were kept once TCRdb had trimmed the public reads at Q25 with fastp and called clones with MiXCR. Rows are combined by CDR3 protein, so each entry shows the most common genes and DNA. TCRdb's processing, not the study's, gives the V and J calls here. Within this sample are around 280,000 distinct CDR3 sequences, with about 91% of them counted one time only. Less than 0.08% of the sample rests with the top ten.

Trimming removed 4 bases from V and 5 bases from J; the gene matches leave 7 bases unexplained. CDR1 and CDR2, per the germline V gene (reference sequence), are SEHNR and FQNEAQ. From its cysteine to its phenylalanine, the CDR3 spans 15 amino acids. Only the CDR3 portion is preserved as DNA: 45 bases, with reading frame beginning at the first base. In the case of this clonotype: Its antigen remains unidentified. No base qualities exist here, and no much larger clone lies one base off it.

The chain couples TRBV7-9 to TRBJ2-7; a stretch of 11 junction bases matches TRBD1. Input material: CD4+ T cells from PBMCs. This receptor was identified in a human donor with multiple sclerosis. The CDR3 region reads CASSSPGQGVDEQYF. The DNA sequence is given as TGTGCCAGCAGCTCCCCGGGACAGGGGGTTGACGAGCAGTACTTC.